This T cell receptor beta chain was identified during a study of blood T cell repertoires in COVID-19. Study overall: T cells, B-cell-depleted T cells, or PBMCs supplied cDNA or gDNA.

Trimming took 3 bases from V and 4 from J, leaving 9 bases between them. This CDR3 comprises 13 residues. The repertoire was sequenced with immunoSEQ multiplex PCR; TCRdb's copy has only in-frame clones and lacks some. The sample has approximately 230,000 clones, about nine tenths seen once; the top ten hold 2.2%. Specimen: peripheral blood. The chain couples TRBV12-3 or TRBV12-4 to TRBJ1-1; the D gene is possibly TRBD1 (5 bases). This TCR was sampled from a young man who had recovered from COVID-19. The CDR3 region has the DNA TGTGCCAGCAGTTTCTCTGGGGCCACTGAAGCTTTCTTT. It specifies CASSFSGATEAFF.